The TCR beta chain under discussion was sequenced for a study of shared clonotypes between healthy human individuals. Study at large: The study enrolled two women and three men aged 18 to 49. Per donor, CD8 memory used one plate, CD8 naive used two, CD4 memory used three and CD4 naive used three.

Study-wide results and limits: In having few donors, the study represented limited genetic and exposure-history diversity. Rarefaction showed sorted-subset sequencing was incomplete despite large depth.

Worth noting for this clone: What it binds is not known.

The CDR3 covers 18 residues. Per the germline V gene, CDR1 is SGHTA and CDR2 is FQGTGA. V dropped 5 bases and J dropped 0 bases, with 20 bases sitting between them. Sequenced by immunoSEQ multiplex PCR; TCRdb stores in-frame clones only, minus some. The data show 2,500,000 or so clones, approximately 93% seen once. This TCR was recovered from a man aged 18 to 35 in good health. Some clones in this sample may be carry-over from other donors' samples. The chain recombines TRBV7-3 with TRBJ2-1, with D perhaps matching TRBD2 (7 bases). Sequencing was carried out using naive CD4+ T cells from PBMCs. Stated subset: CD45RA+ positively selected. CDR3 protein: CASSQGPLADYSYNEQFF. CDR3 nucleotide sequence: TGTGCCAGCAGCCAGGGGCCCCTAGCGGACTACTCCTACAATGAGCAGTTCTTC.